This T cell receptor beta chain was found in a study of metastatic and nonmetastatic thyroid tumors. General study findings and limits: Reportedly, malignant thyroid tumors had significantly higher TCR beta diversity than benign nodules, in blood and tumor.

TCRdb reanalyzed the PCR reads with MiXCR. The profile shows tens of thousands of clones, about an eighth of them singletons. No patient had received any treatment before thyroid surgery. This clone was found a few times. Its target is not known. The CDR3 loop spans 15 amino acids. V was clipped by 4 bases and J by 5 bases, with 16 bases between them. The germline V gene encodes CDR1 KGHDR and CDR2 SFDVKD. The sample taken for sequencing was tumor tissue. The rearrangement links TRBV24-1 to TRBJ2-5; D gene unclear. The receptor's source is a female donor with papillary thyroid cancer or a benign thyroid nodule (not recorded which). Some clones in this sample may be carry-over from other donors' samples. CDR3 DNA: TGTGCCACCAGTGACCTCAATGGTGGCTGCGAGACCCAGTACTTC. This sequence encodes CATSDLNGGCETQYF.